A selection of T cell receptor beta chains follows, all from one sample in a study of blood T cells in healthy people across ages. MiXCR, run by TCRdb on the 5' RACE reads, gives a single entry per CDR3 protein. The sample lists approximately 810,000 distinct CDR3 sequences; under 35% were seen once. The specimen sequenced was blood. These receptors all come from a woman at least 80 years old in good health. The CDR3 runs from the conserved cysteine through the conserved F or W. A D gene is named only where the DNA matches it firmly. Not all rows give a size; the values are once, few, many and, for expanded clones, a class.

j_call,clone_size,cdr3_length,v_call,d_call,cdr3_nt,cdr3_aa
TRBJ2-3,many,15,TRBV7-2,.,TGTGCCAGCAGCAGGGACGGCGCCCGCACAGATACGCAGTATTTT,CASSRDGARTDTQYF
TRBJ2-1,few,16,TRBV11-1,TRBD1,TGTGCCAGCAGCTTATTGTACGGGACAGCCTACAATGAGCAGTTCTTC,CASSLLYGTAYNEQFF
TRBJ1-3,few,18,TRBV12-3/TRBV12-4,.,TGTGCCAGCGGCCCAGGGCCGCCACCTCCCTCACAACGAAACACCATATATTTT,CASGPGPPPPSQRNTIYF
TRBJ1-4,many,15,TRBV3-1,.,TGTGCCAGCAGCCAAGATTCCGGGGGCGGCGAAAAACTGTTTTTT,CASSQDSGGGEKLFF
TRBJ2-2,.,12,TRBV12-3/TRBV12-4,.,TGTGCCAGCACCCAATCTAGCCGGGAGCTGTTTTTT,CASTQSSRELFF
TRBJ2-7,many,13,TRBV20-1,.,TGCAGTGCCGTACTCGAGGCCGCTGGCGAGCAGTACTTC,CSAVLEAAGEQYF
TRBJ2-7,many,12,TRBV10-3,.,TGTGCCATCAGTGAGTCGAAGTACGAGCAGTACTTC,CAISESKYEQYF
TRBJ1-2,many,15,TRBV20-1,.,TGCAGTGCTAGAGATGGAAAGGAGGGTAACTATGGCTACACCTTC,CSARDGKEGNYGYTF
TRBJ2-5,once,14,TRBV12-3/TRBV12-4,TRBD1,TGTGCCAGCAGACCGGGACAGGGAGCAGAGGCCCAGTACTTC,CASRPGQGAEAQYF
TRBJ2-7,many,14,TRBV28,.,TGTGCCAGCAGGGGCCCGACGGGAACCTACGAGCAGTACTTC,CASRGPTGTYEQYF
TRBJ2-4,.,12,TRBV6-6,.,TGTGCCAGCAGGCACCCCCAAAACATTCAGTACTTC,CASRHPQNIQYF
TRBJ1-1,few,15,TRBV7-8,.,TGTGCCAGCAGCTTAATGGCACAGGGTTGGACTGAAGCTTTCTTT,CASSLMAQGWTEAFF
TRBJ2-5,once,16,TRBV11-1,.,TGTGCCAGCAGCTCCCCGGATGTGATGCCGCAAGAGACCCAGTACTTC,CASSSPDVMPQETQYF
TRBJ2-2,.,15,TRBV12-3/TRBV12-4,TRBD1,TGTGCCAGCAGTCCCGCGGGACAGGACACCGGGGAGCTGTTTTTT,CASSPAGQDTGELFF